This T cell receptor beta chain was sequenced in a study of blood T cell repertoires in COVID-19. Germline V gene sequence: CDR1 KGHSH, CDR2 LQKENI. CDR3 length equals 15 residues. Trimming shortened V by 3 bases and J by 0 bases, and 9 bases separated the two germline ends. In the authors' workflow: Estimated nucleated cell counts came from reference gene primer amplification. Data came from immunoSEQ multiplex PCR; TCRdb stores just in-frame clones and leaves some out. From that table come the V and J calls and clone size; the DNA was used to work out D and trimming. This table holds fewer than 70,000 clones, approximately 82% found once.

This sequence joins TRBV18 and TRBJ1-5; D might be TRBD1 (5 bases). The sequence was obtained from a woman older than 75 with acute or convalescent COVID-19. The sequenced sample was peripheral blood. For the CDR3, the DNA is TGTGCCAGCTCACCGGGAAGGGGTAGCAATCAGCCCCAGCATTTT. Amino acid sequence: CASSPGRGSNQPQHF.